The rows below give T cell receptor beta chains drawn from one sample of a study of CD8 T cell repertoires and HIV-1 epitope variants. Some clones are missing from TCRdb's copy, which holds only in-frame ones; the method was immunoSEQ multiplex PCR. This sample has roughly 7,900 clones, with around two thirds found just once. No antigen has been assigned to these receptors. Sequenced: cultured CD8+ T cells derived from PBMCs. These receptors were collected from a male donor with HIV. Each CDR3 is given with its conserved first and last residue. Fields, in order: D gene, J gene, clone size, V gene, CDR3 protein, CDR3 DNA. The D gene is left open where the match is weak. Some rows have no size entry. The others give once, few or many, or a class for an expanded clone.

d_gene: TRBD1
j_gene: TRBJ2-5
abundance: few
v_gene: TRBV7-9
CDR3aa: CASSRLEQGAQETQYF
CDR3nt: TGTGCCAGCAGCCGCCTTGAACAGGGGGCCCAAGAGACCCAGTACTTC

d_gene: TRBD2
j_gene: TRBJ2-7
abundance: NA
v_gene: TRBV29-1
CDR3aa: CSAEVVGTSSYEQYF
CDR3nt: TGCAGCGCTGAAGTTGTGGGGACTAGCTCCTACGAGCAGTACTTC

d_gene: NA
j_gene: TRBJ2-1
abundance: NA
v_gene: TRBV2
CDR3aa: CASSTSTLDNEQFF
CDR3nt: TGTGCCAGCAGCACTAGCACCCTGGACAATGAGCAGTTCTTC

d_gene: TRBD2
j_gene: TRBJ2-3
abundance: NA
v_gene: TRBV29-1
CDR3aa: CSVTGTRSDTQYF
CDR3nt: TGCAGCGTTACCGGGACTAGATCCGATACGCAGTATTTT

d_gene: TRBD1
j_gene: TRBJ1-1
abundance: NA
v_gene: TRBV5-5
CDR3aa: CASSAQGDTEAFF
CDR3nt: TGTGCCAGCAGCGCTCAGGGGGACACTGAAGCTTTCTTT

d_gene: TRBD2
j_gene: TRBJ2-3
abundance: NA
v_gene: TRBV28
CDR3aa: CASSPFAGGVSTDTQYF
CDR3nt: TGTGCCAGCAGCCCCTTCGCGGGGGGCGTAAGCACAGATACGCAGTATTTT

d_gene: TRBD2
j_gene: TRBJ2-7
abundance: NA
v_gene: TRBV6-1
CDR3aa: CASSVETSTSNEQYF
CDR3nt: TGTGCCAGCAGCGTCGAGACTAGCACTTCGAACGAGCAGTACTTC

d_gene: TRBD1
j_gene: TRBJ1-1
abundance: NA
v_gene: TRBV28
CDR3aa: CASRAEQGALNTEAFF
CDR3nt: TGTGCCAGCAGGGCCGAACAGGGGGCCTTGAACACTGAAGCTTTCTTT

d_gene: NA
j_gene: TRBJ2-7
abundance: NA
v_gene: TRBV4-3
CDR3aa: CASSQYQTAGDEQYF
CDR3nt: TGCGCCAGCAGCCAATACCAGACAGCCGGGGACGAGCAGTACTTC

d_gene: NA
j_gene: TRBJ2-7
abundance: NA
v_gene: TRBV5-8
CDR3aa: CASSLMSSYEQYF
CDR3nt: TGTGCCAGCAGCTTGATGAGCTCCTACGAGCAGTACTTC

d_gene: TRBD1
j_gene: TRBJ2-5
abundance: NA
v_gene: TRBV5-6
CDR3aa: CASSHDQGAIQETQYF
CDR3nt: TGTGCCAGCAGCCACGACCAGGGGGCTATCCAAGAGACCCAGTACTTC

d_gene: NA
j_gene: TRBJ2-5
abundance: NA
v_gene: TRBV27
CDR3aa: CASGRGRNQETQYF
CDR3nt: TGTGCCAGCGGGAGGGGGCGGAACCAAGAGACCCAGTACTTC

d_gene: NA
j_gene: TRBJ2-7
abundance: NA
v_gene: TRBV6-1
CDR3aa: CASSELAGVFYEQYF
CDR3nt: TGTGCCAGCAGTGAACTCGCAGGGGTCTTCTACGAGCAGTACTTC

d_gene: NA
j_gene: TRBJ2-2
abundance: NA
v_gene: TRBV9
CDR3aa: CASSVSVGELFF
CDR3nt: TGTGCCAGCAGCGTTTCCGTAGGGGAGCTGTTTTTT

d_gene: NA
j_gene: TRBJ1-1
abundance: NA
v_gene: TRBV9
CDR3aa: CASSVSRGNTEAFF
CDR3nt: TGTGCCAGCAGCGTTAGCAGGGGGAACACTGAAGCTTTCTTT

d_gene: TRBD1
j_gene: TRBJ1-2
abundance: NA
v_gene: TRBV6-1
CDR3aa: CASSVEQGATNYGYTF
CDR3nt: TGTGCCAGCAGTGTTGAACAGGGGGCAACCAACTATGGCTACACCTTC

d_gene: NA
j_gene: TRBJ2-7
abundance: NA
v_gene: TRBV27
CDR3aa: CASSHAGGYEQYF
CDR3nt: TGTGCCAGCAGCCACGCGGGTGGTTACGAGCAGTACTTC

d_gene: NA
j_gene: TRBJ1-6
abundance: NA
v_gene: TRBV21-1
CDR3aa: CASHGVEDAVRNSPLHF
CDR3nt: TGTGCCAGCCACGGTGTTGAGGACGCTGTCCGGAATTCACCCCTCCACTTT

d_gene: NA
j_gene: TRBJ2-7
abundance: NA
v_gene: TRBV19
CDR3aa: CASRDPGAYEQYF
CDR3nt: TGTGCCAGTAGGGACCCTGGCGCCTACGAGCAGTACTTC

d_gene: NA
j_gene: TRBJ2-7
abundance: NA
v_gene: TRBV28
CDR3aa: CASSFVSGTDEQYF
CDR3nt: TGTGCCAGCAGTTTCGTATCAGGGACCGACGAGCAGTACTTC

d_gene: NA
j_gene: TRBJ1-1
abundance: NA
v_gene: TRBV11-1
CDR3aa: CASSLGFPDEAFF
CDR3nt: TGTGCCAGCAGCTTAGGGTTCCCGGATGAAGCTTTCTTT

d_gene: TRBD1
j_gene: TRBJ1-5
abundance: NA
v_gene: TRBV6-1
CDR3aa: CASNYRGGSNQPQHF
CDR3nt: TGTGCCAGCAACTACAGGGGAGGCAGCAATCAGCCCCAGCATTTT

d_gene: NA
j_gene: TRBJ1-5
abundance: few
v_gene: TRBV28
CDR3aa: CASSFDGRYNQPQHF
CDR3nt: TGTGCCAGCAGTTTTGATGGACGGTACAATCAGCCCCAGCATTTT

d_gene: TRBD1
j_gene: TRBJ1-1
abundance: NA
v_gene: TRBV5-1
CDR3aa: CASSLDGGGGTEAFF
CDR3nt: TGCGCCAGCAGCTTGGATGGAGGGGGCGGGACTGAAGCTTTCTTT

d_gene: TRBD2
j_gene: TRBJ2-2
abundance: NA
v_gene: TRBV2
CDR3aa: CASSDLLGGIGTGELFF
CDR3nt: TGTGCCAGCAGTGACCTGCTGGGGGGGATAGGCACCGGGGAGCTGTTTTTT

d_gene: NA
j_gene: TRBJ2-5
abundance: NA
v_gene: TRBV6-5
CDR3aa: CASTSSGGVGETQYF
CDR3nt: TGTGCCAGCACCTCTTCCGGAGGGGTCGGGGAGACCCAGTACTTC

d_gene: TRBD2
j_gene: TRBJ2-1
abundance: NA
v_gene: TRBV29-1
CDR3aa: CSESGLAGNEQFF
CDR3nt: TGCAGCGAGTCCGGACTAGCTGGCAATGAGCAGTTCTTC

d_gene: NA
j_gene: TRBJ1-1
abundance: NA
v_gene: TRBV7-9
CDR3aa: CASSYTGGNTEAFF
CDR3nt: TGTGCCAGCAGCTATACGGGGGGGAACACTGAAGCTTTCTTT

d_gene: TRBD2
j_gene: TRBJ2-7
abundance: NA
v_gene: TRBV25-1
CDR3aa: CASRPSAGVDLSYEQYF
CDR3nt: TGTGCCAGCAGACCTTCGGCGGGGGTCGACCTCTCCTACGAGCAGTACTTC

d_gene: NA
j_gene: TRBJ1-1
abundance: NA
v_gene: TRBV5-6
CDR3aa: CASSFGTGNTEAFF
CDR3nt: TGTGCCAGCAGCTTTGGGACTGGGAACACTGAAGCTTTCTTT

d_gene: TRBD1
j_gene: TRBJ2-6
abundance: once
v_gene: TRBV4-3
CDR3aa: CASSQDRQGAYSGANVLTF
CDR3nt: TGCGCCAGCAGCCAAGATCGGCAGGGGGCTTATTCTGGGGCCAACGTCCTGACTTTC

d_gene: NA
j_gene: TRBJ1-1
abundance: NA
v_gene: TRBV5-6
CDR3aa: CASSLEGWVTEAFF
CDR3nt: TGTGCCAGCAGCTTGGAAGGGTGGGTCACTGAAGCTTTCTTT

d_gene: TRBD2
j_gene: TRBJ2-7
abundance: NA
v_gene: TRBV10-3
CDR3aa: CASETSGSTYEQYF
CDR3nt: TGTGCCAGCGAGACTAGCGGGAGTACCTACGAGCAGTACTTC